This T cell receptor (beta chain) was sequenced during a study of Graves' ophthalmopathy and Graves' hyperthyroidism. Regarding the study as a whole: The study's model predicted ophthalmopathy progression at 70.59% sensitivity and about 72% specificity. In separating ophthalmopathy from stable hyperthyroidism, a 13-signature model achieved 87.88% sensitivity and 75% to 84% specificity. Most thyroid-expanded clonotypes exceeding 0.001 frequency were also found in blood.

This clonotype was seen at least ten times. Its antigen remains unknown. The CDR3 is 14 amino acids. Germline CDR1 is DFQATT and CDR2 is SNEGSKA (reference sequence). The V gene end was trimmed by 4 bases and the J gene end by 0 bases; junction bases not matched to a gene: 3. Amplified TCR beta CDR3 regions were obtained using RNA transcripts as template. The authors performed first-round RT-PCR with HTBI primers and then a second-round multiplex PCR. In TCRdb, the multiplex PCR reads were re-called with MiXCR into one record per CDR3 protein. The sample lists around 1.1 million distinct CDR3 sequences; around a third were seen once.

The specimen was peripheral blood or thyroid tissue (not recorded which). The chain combines TRBV20-1 with TRBJ2-7; TRBD1 agrees at 10 bases. The clonotype was recovered from an adult man with Graves' hyperthyroidism. The CDR3 reads CSATWTGGSYEQYF. In DNA, the CDR3 is TGCAGTGCTACATGGACAGGGGGCTCCTACGAGCAGTACTTC.